The clone carrying this T cell receptor beta chain came up once. Antigen: not known. Patients with Susac syndrome fulfilled recently defined diagnostic criteria for definite or probable disease. Negative isolation yielded CD4+ and CD8+ T cells, and FACS enriched TEMRA cells. A quantity of roughly 0.5 to 1 ug RNA underwent reverse transcription using random hexamers. The amplification used immunoSEQ multiplex PCR on TCR beta CDR3; it spanned 54 Vbeta and 13 Jbeta. TCRdb re-analysed the immunoSEQ multiplex PCR reads in MiXCR, keeping a single row per CDR3 protein. The sample yields some 200,000 distinct CDR3 sequences, about 91% seen once. The data were obtained in a study of CD8 T cells in Susac syndrome. Study results and limitations: Repertoires of Susac syndrome CD4+ T cells lacked clonal expansion.

The CDR3 has 13 residues. V gave up 6 bases and J gave up 4 bases; unmatched junction bases: 4. CDR1 and CDR2 from the germline V gene are MGHDK and SYGVNS. The clonotype comes from a human donor with Susac syndrome. The sequenced sample consisted of CD4+ T cells from PBMCs. The chain uses TRBV25-1 and TRBJ1-1, with 8 bases lining up with TRBD1. CDR3 protein: CASRGQGPTEAFF. For the CDR3, the DNA is TGTGCCAGCAGAGGACAGGGTCCCACTGAAGCTTTCTTT.